Each of the 9 T cell receptor beta chains below was sequenced from the same sample in a study of T cells in Graves' hyperthyroidism and ophthalmopathy. RNA transcripts gave rise to amplified TCR beta CDR3 regions. The HTBI set primed first-round TCR CDR3 RT-PCR. Via MiXCR, TCRdb re-called the multiplex PCR reads, giving one row per CDR3 protein. The sample has 250,000 to 350,000 distinct CDR3 sequences, around 22% seen once. The sample taken for sequencing was blood. The receptors come from a man aged 30 to 39 with Graves' ophthalmopathy.

This clonotype was seen a handful of times. V usage is TRBV29-1 and J usage is TRBJ2-1; D possibly uses TRBD1 or TRBD2 (5 bases each). Trimming removed 3 bases at V and 4 bases at J, with 13 bases between. Germline lookup yields CDR1 SQVTM and CDR2 ANQGSEA. The CDR3 length is 14 residues. In nucleotides, the CDR3 is TGCAGCGTTGACAGGGTTACTAGTTACAATGAGCAGTTCTTC. It is translated as CSVDRVTSYNEQFF.

This clonotype came up many times. The gene calls are TRBV20-1 and TRBJ2-7; D remains ambiguous. The germline V and J ends were trimmed by 6 bases and 0 bases, with 12 bases remaining between them. Germline values: CDR1 DFQATT, CDR2 SNEGSKA (reference sequence). The CDR3 spans 13 residues. CDR3: CSAPVPSSYEQYF. The CDR3 DNA sequence: TGCAGTGCCCCCGTACCGAGCTCCTACGAGCAGTACTTC.

A few counts support this clonotype. V usage is TRBV19 and J usage is TRBJ2-1; the match to TRBD2 covers 7 bases. V was pared by 5 bases and J by 2 bases, with 9 bases of the junction left unmatched. Germline CDR1 and CDR2: LNHDA and SQIVND (reference sequence). The CDR3 totals 16 residues. The CDR3 DNA reads as TGTGCCAGTAGTTACGACGGACTAGTTCCCTACAATGAGCAGTTCTTC. Its translation: CASSYDGLVPYNEQFF.

The rearrangement links TRBV11-2 to TRBJ1-6; the D gene is possibly TRBD1 (5 bases). V lost 5 bases, J lost 9 bases, and 14 bases lay in between. Germline CDR1 and CDR2: SGHAT and FQNNGV. This CDR3 is built from 14 residues. DNA of the CDR3: TGTGCCAGCAGCAATCCGCGGGGCGGTTCACCCCTCCACTTT. This codes for CASSNPRGGSPLHF.

This clonotype came up many times. The J gene is TRBJ2-3, the V gene TRBV28, with a weak D call TRBD2 (5 bases). CDR3 length equals 15 residues. Between the trimmed V and J ends, which lost 2 bases and 0 bases, there was a span of 9 bases. Germline lookup yields CDR1 MDHEN and CDR2 SYDVKM. The CDR3 loop reads CASSLSGASTDTQYF. In nucleotides, the CDR3 is TGTGCCAGCAGTTTAAGCGGAGCTAGCACAGATACGCAGTATTTT.

In its sample, this clonotype was seen a few times. V usage is TRBV30 and J usage is TRBJ2-3; 14 bases match TRBD2. V was pared by 3 bases and J by 10 bases, with 15 bases of the junction left unmatched. CDR3 size: 17 residues. Germline V gene lookup returns CDR1 GTSNPN and CDR2 SVGIG (reference sequence). The CDR3 is CAWRSWGTSGSMDAQYF. The CDR3 DNA reads TGTGCCTGGAGGTCGTGGGGGACTAGCGGGAGTATGGACGCGCAGTATTTT.

This clonotype was found many times. The chain recombines TRBV2 with TRBJ2-1; D may be TRBD2 (6 bases). The germline V and J ends were trimmed by 5 bases and 4 bases, with 9 bases remaining between them. CDR1 SNHLY and CDR2 FYNNEI come from the germline V gene. The CDR3 runs 13 residues. For the CDR3, the DNA is TGTGCCAGCAGTCGGGACTTATACAATGAGCAGTTCTTC. This gives the protein CASSRDLYNEQFF.

The chain uses TRBV28 and TRBJ2-1; D is unresolved. Trimming shortened V by 5 bases and J by 10 bases, and 15 bases separated the two germline ends. In germline, CDR1 is MDHEN, CDR2 SYDVKM. CDR3 length: 13 amino acids. CDR3 loop: CASSHSQVGEQFF. In DNA form, the CDR3 reads TGTGCCAGCAGTCATAGCCAGGTAGGGGAGCAGTTCTTC.

This chain connects TRBV4-2 to TRBJ2-1; perhaps TRBD1 as D (5 bases). The CDR3 has 14 amino acids. Germline V CDR1 and CDR2: LGHNA, YNFKEQ. Trimming pared 4 bases from V and 4 bases from J, leaving 11 bases between. This chain's CDR3 is CASSPPDNYNEQFF. CDR3 coding DNA: TGTGCCAGCAGCCCTCCGGACAATTACAATGAGCAGTTCTTC.